This T cell receptor (beta chain) was sequenced for a study of T cell responses to AZD1222 COVID-19 vaccine. Germline CDR1 reads MNHEY; CDR2 reads SVGAGI. Trimming cost V 6 bases and J 3 bases, with 15 bases left between them. There are 15 residues in the CDR3. Note on this clone: Its matching antigen is unknown.

Study results and limitations: Repertoire sampling was restricted to post-peak T cell response timepoints.

Assay: immunoSEQ multiplex PCR; the TCRdb copy retains only in-frame clones and omits some. The sample has about 76,000 clones, more than 70% seen once. The sequenced sample was peripheral blood, obtained on day 0 of AZD1222 vaccination. The chain joins TRBV6-5 to TRBJ2-1, with D perhaps TRBD1 or TRBD2 (6 bases each). The clonotype comes from an adult in good health. CDR3 loop: CASRKGGTLYNEQFF. For the CDR3, the DNA is TGTGCCAGCAGAAAAGGGGGGACGCTCTACAATGAGCAGTTCTTC.